The text below deals with one T cell receptor beta chain. The source of the sample is a study of blood T cell repertoires in COVID-19. Study information: Italy, Spain and the United States were the sources of the convalescent and acute COVID-19 samples. Sample material is recorded as cDNA or gDNA derived from T cells, B-cell-depleted T cells, or PBMCs.

CDR3 length: 17 amino acids. The germline V and J ends were trimmed by 5 bases and 0 bases, with 20 bases remaining between them. Germline CDR1 reads GTSNPN; CDR2 reads SVGIG (reference sequence). As originally analysed: Cell counts per sample came from amplifying reference gene primers. Assay: immunoSEQ multiplex PCR; the TCRdb copy retains only in-frame clones and omits some. V and J calls plus clone size are reproduced from that table; the DNA served to infer D and trimming. This table holds more than 140,000 clones, 88% found once. The receptor was isolated from a woman in her sixties or seventies with acute or convalescent COVID-19. The sample taken for sequencing was peripheral blood. V usage is TRBV30 and J usage is TRBJ1-3, with D perhaps matching TRBD1 (5 bases). This CDR3 is CAWAPTGQGRSGNTIYF. In nucleotides, the CDR3 is TGTGCCTGGGCACCTACCGGACAAGGCCGCTCTGGAAACACCATATATTTT. Looking up the rest from reference TRBV30 and TRBJ1-3 gives the full variable domain: SQTIHQWPATLVQPVGSPLSLECTVEGTSNPNLYWYRQAAGRGLQLLFYSVGIGQISSEVPQNLSASRPQDRQFILSSKKLLLSDSGFYLCAWAPTGQGRSGNTIYFGEGSWLTVV.